This T cell receptor beta chain was identified in a study of blood T cell repertoires in COVID-19. The wider study: The analysed material was cDNA or gDNA that came from T cells, B-cell-depleted T cells, or PBMCs.

The table came from immunoSEQ multiplex PCR; TCRdb's copy has only in-frame clones and leaves some out. The repertoire holds a few hundred thousand clones, with 86% as singletons. The source of this sequence is a man under 40 with active or convalescent COVID-19. Material for sequencing was peripheral blood.

The CDR3 here is CASSLGAGDTQYF. The CDR3 DNA sequence: TGTGCCAGCAGCTTAGGGGCAGGGGATACGCAGTATTTT. The rearrangement links TRBV7-8 to TRBJ2-3, with a tentative D call TRBD1 (5 bases). The CDR3 totals 13 residues. Trimming stripped 1 base from V and 6 bases from J, with 8 bases between. Germline V CDR1 and CDR2: SGHVS, FQNEAQ.